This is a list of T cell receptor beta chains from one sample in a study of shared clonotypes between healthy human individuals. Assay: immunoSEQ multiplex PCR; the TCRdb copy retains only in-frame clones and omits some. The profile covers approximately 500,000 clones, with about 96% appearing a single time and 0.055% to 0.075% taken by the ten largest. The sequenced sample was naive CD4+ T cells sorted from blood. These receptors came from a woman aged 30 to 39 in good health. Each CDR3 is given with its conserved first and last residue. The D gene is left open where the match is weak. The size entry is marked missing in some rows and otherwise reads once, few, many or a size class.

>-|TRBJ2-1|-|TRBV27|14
TGTGCCAGCAGAGCGGGCCTAGTTAAAGATGAGCAGTTCTTC
CASRAGLVKDEQFF
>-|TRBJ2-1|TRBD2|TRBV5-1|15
TGCGCCAGCAGCTCCGCGTGGGGAGGGATCGATGAGCAGTTCTTC
CASSSAWGGIDEQFF
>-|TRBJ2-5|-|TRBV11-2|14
TGTGCCAGCAGCTACCGTACAGGGATACAGACCCAGTACTTC
CASSYRTGIQTQYF
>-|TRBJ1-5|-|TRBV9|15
TGTGCCAGCAGTCCGGCAGGGGAGGGCAATCAGCCCCAGCATTTT
CASSPAGEGNQPQHF
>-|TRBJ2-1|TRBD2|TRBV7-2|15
TGTGCCAGCAGCTTAGCGCCCCAGGGAGGGAATGAGCAGTTCTTC
CASSLAPQGGNEQFF
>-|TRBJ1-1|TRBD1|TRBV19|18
TGTGCCAGTAGGAACGGCCCCGACAGGGACTATGGGGACACTGAAGCTTTCTTT
CASRNGPDRDYGDTEAFF
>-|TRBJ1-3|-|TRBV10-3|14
TGTGCCATCAGTGCCTGGGGCTCTGGAAACACCATATATTTT
CAISAWGSGNTIYF
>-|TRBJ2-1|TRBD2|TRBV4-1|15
TGCGCCAGCAGCCAAGGGCGGACTAGCGGGAACGAGCAGTTCTTC
CASSQGRTSGNEQFF
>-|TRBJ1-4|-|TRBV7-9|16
TGTGCCAGCAGCTTCTCCGGTTTGGGCGCACTTGAAAAACTGTTTTTT
CASSFSGLGALEKLFF
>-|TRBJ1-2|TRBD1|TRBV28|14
TGTGCCAGCAGTCGACAGGGGGCAAACTATGGCTACACCTTC
CASSRQGANYGYTF
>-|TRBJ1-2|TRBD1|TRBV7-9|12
TGTGCCAGCGGCCCGGACAGGAGAAGCTACACCTTC
CASGPDRRSYTF
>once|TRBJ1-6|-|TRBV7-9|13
TGTGCCAGCACGACCTACAGGGATTCACCCCTCCACTTT
CASTTYRDSPLHF
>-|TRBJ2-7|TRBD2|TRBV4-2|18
TGTGCCAGCAGCCTCCGCACGGGGACTAGCGGACTAGCCTACGAGCAGTACTTC
CASSLRTGTSGLAYEQYF